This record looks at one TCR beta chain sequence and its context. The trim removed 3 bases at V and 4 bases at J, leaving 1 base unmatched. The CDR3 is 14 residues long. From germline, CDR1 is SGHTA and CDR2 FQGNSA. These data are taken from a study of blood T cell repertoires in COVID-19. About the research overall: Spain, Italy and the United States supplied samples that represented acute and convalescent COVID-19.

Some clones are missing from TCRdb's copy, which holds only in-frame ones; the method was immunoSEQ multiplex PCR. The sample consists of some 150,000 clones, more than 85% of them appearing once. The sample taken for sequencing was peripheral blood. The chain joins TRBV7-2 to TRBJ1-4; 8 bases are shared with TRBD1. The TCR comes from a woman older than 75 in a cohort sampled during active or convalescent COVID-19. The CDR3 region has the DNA TGTGCCAGCAGCTTCAGGGGGCTTAATGAAAAACTGTTTTTT. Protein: CASSFRGLNEKLFF. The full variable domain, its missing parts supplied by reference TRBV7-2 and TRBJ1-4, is GAGVSQSPSNKVTEKGKDVELRCDPISGHTALYWYRQSLGQGLEFLIYFQGNSAPDKSGLPSDRFSAERTGGSVSTLTIQRTQQEDSAVYLCASSFRGLNEKLFFGSGTQLSVL.